The rows below give T cell receptor beta chains drawn from one sample of a study of T cells after yellow fever vaccination. MiXCR was run by TCRdb on the 5' RACE reads, yielding one entry per CDR3 protein. The repertoire holds some 420,000 distinct CDR3 sequences, approximately 18% seen once, with about a sixth in the top ten. The material was PBMCs, obtained before the yellow fever booster vaccination. These receptors were collected from a man younger than 35 who received the YFV17D yellow fever vaccine. The CDR3 runs from the conserved cysteine through the conserved F or W. A D gene is named only where the DNA matches it firmly. Expanded clones are given a class, and other clones once, few, many or no size at all.

j_call,v_call,d_call,clone_size,cdr3_aa,cdr3_nt
TRBJ2-5,TRBV12-3/TRBV12-4,NA,many,CASSLAGKETQYF,TGTGCCAGCAGTTTAGCGGGGAAAGAGACCCAGTACTTC
TRBJ2-2,TRBV24-1,TRBD1,NA,CATSEAGGASLPGELFF,TGTGCCACCAGTGAAGCAGGGGGCGCATCCCTCCCCGGGGAGCTGTTTTTT
TRBJ1-2,TRBV7-2,TRBD1,few,CASSFTGQGGYGYTF,TGTGCCAGCAGCTTTACGGGACAGGGAGGCTATGGCTACACCTTC
TRBJ2-3,TRBV6-5,TRBD1,few,CASSYSPLSTGGTDTQYF,TGTGCCAGCAGTTACTCCCCGCTGAGTACAGGGGGGACAGATACGCAGTATTTT
TRBJ1-2,TRBV4-3,TRBD1,few,CASSLRTGTGLNGYTF,TGCGCCAGCAGCCTTCGTACCGGGACAGGGTTAAATGGCTACACCTTC
TRBJ2-7,TRBV27,TRBD2,NA,CASSLRGDRHEQYF,TGTGCCAGCAGTCTACGGGGGGACCGCCACGAGCAGTACTTC
TRBJ1-1,TRBV5-1,NA,few,CASSWDGENTEAFF,TGCGCCAGCAGCTGGGACGGAGAGAACACTGAAGCTTTCTTT
TRBJ1-3,TRBV18,NA,many,CASSPPGAGNTIYF,TGTGCCAGCAGTCCCCCGGGTGCTGGAAACACCATATATTTT
TRBJ2-5,TRBV29-1,NA,few,CSTRDYQETQYF,TGCAGCACCCGGGACTACCAAGAGACCCAGTACTTC
TRBJ1-2,TRBV7-2,NA,NA,CASSLWGTFGYTF,TGTGCCAGCAGCCTTTGGGGGACTTTTGGCTACACCTTC
TRBJ2-5,TRBV10-3,NA,few,CAISESNSQETQYF,TGTGCCATCAGTGAGTCAAACAGCCAAGAGACCCAGTACTTC
TRBJ1-5,TRBV7-6,NA,few,CASSLVANQPQHF,TGTGCCAGCAGCTTAGTTGCGAATCAGCCCCAGCATTTT
TRBJ2-2,TRBV9,TRBD2,NA,CASSVDGGAGTGELFF,TGTGCCAGCAGCGTAGACGGGGGGGCGGGCACCGGGGAGCTGTTTTTT
TRBJ2-5,TRBV4-1,TRBD2,NA,CASSRSGDYGETQYF,TGCGCCAGCAGCCGGTCGGGGGACTATGGGGAGACCCAGTACTTC
TRBJ2-2,TRBV5-5,NA,NA,CASSPPGGFRELFF,TGTGCCAGCAGCCCGCCGGGGGGCTTTAGGGAGCTGTTTTTT
TRBJ1-4,TRBV6-2/TRBV6-3,NA,few,CASSRRFREKLFF,TGTGCCAGCAGTAGAAGGTTCCGTGAAAAACTGTTTTTT
TRBJ2-2,TRBV5-1,NA,many,CASTFHTNTGELFF,TGCGCCAGCACATTCCACACGAACACCGGGGAGCTGTTTTTT
TRBJ1-2,TRBV12-3/TRBV12-4,NA,few,CASSFGRGVNYGYTF,TGTGCCAGCAGTTTCGGGAGGGGGGTGAACTATGGCTACACCTTC
TRBJ1-1,TRBV4-3,TRBD1,few,CASSQEGTGVTEAFF,TGCGCCAGCAGCCAAGAAGGGACAGGGGTTACTGAAGCTTTCTTT
TRBJ2-2,TRBV2,NA,NA,CASRRINTGELFF,TGTGCCAGCAGAAGAATAAACACCGGGGAGCTGTTTTTT
TRBJ2-1,TRBV7-8,NA,NA,CASINSRAPRYNEQFF,TGTGCCAGCATCAATTCGAGGGCTCCCCGCTACAATGAGCAGTTCTTC
TRBJ1-3,TRBV27,NA,NA,CASSLSKMLSGNTIYF,TGTGCCAGCAGTTTATCGAAGATGCTCTCTGGAAACACCATATATTTT
TRBJ1-2,TRBV10-3,NA,few,CATLARPQFSPRDYGYTF,TGTGCCACCCTAGCCCGGCCACAGTTCTCCCCTCGGGACTATGGCTACACCTTC
TRBJ1-2,TRBV7-9,TRBD1,NA,CASSQGQNPNYGYTF,TGTGCCAGCAGCCAGGGACAGAACCCCAACTATGGCTACACCTTC
TRBJ1-2,TRBV4-2,NA,NA,CASSQDEGGYTF,TGTGCCAGCAGCCAAGACGAGGGAGGCTACACCTTC
TRBJ2-5,TRBV7-9,NA,few,CASSLIAETQYF,TGTGCCAGCAGCCTCATTGCAGAGACCCAGTACTTC
TRBJ1-5,TRBV24-1,NA,few,CATSDADSSNQPQHF,TGTGCCACCAGTGATGCAGACAGTTCTAATCAGCCCCAGCATTTT
TRBJ2-7,TRBV6-1,TRBD1,NA,CASRRQGAIYEQYF,TGTGCCAGCAGGAGACAGGGGGCTATCTACGAGCAGTACTTC
TRBJ2-3,TRBV6-2/TRBV6-3,TRBD2,few,CASSSPGLAPDTQYF,TGTGCCAGCAGTTCGCCGGGACTAGCGCCAGATACGCAGTATTTT
TRBJ1-1,TRBV20-1,NA,few,CSASAPRLGEATEAFF,TGCAGTGCTAGCGCCCCTAGGTTGGGTGAAGCCACTGAAGCTTTCTTT